The text below deals with one T cell receptor (beta chain). Its antigen remains unidentified. The sample comes from a study of cytomegalovirus exposure and HLA in healthy donors. Overall study findings and caveats: After further analysis at a later stage, around 17,000 TCR beta sequences were associated with HLA alleles at 0.05 false discovery rate. Among CMV-associated TCR beta chains, most appeared HLA-restricted in a later analysis.

V lost 7 bases, J lost 6 bases, and 9 bases stayed unmatched. CDR3 size: 14 residues. Germline V gene data show CDR1 as SNHLY and CDR2 as FYNNEI. PCR primers comprised 60 Vbeta and 13 Jbeta primers. TCRdb keeps only in-frame clones here, not all; method: immunoSEQ multiplex PCR. The top ten hold over 2.5% of the sample, which has roughly 180,000 clones, about three quarters seen once. The TCR comes from a female donor in good health and CMV-seronegative. The rearrangement uses TRBV2 and TRBJ2-3; 8 nucleotides match TRBD2. The source material was PBMCs. In nucleotides, the CDR3 is TGTGCCAGCACAAAGCGGGAGAGGACGGATACGCAGTATTTT. Residues: CASTKRERTDTQYF.